Sequencing of this TCR beta chain was carried out in a study of blood T cell repertoires in COVID-19 (TCRdb year 2020). Study-level background: The collaborator samples originated in the United States, Italy and Spain and spanned the acute and convalescent phases of COVID-19. The material from the prospective study consisted of cDNA or gDNA derived from T cells, B-cell-depleted T cells, or PBMCs. The dataset comprised deeply sampled blood TCRbeta repertoires from subjects exposed to, actively infected with, or recovered from COVID-19. The repertoires were made available in a free public database intended to serve as a resource for research on the immune response to SARS-CoV-2. Samples were obtained from the ongoing ImmuneRACE study (first 160 participants) and from over 1,000 subjects provided by 6 global collaborators. Sample metadata almost always included a de-identified subject ID, COVID-19 status, age in years and sex. Where available, HLA class I and class II types were taken from metadata supplied by the sample provider and were not determined by assay-based typing.

The immunoSEQ Assay, a bias-controlled multiplex PCR, was used to amplify TCRbeta CDR3 regions from genomic DNA. In the source study's methods: The number of nucleated cells in each sample was estimated from the amplification of reference gene primers within the assay. To quantify the absolute abundance of each unique TCRbeta CDR3 rearrangement, sequence reads were collapsed and filtered. Productive Simpson clonality was computed per sample as the square root of Simpson's diversity index over productive rearrangements. In its TCRdb copy, this immuneACCESS table keeps in-frame sequences only and misses some clones. Where compared with another copy, unresolved V genes explain less than half of these, and the others have no known cause. V and J calls plus clone size are reproduced from that table; the DNA served to infer D and trimming. Here the sample has about 140,000 clones; around 85% occur a single time. Of the sample, around 6.2% falls within the top ten clones.

As encoded in the germline V gene, CDR1 is LGHNT while CDR2 is FRNRAP. Measured from the cysteine to the phenylalanine, the CDR3 is 12 residues long. Only the CDR3 part of the read is kept: 36 bases, read in frame from the first base. The germline V end is reduced by 7 bases and the J end by 8 bases; junction bases left unmatched: 5. The count of this clone is one. The target of this receptor is not known. Nothing much larger sits one base from this clone, and base qualities are not available. Study-wide conclusions, independent of this receptor: The quantity of clinical and demographic metadata differed by source and by participant and was supplied without curation.

In the prospective study, participants were roughly 18 to 100 years old, resided in about two dozen geographic areas of the United States, and were enrolled through a virtual design. To assign participants to cohorts, the prospective study relied on clinical history that participants themselves reported in a screening survey and a study questionnaire. ImmuneRACE Cohort 3 recovered participants were defined by two consecutive negative NP/OP PCR tests, healthcare professional clearance, or symptom resolution. Mobile phlebotomists in the prospective study collected whole blood, serum and a nasopharyngeal or oropharyngeal swab from every participant. Participants in the prospective study had the option to provide additional blood draws and questionnaires over a roughly 2-month period. Before DNA extraction, blood samples from the prospective study were shipped at room temperature or frozen.

The sequence was collected from a woman aged 40 to 50 who had recovered from COVID-19. This sequence uses TRBV12-5 and TRBJ2-1; 7 of the junction bases match TRBD1. Sequenced sample: PBMCs or T cells enriched from blood (not recorded which). CDR3 region: CASALDRDEQFF. The DNA reads as follows: TGTGCTAGTGCCCTTGACAGGGATGAGCAGTTCTTC.